The 27 T cell receptor beta chains below all came from one sample that was sequenced in a study of shared clonotypes between healthy human individuals (dated by TCRdb to the early 2020s). Libraries were constructed by the immunoSEQ multiplex PCR assay. What TCRdb holds here is the immuneACCESS table cut down to in-frame rearrangements. Part of the clones is not present; checked against another copy, under half of the missing clones reflect an unresolved V gene, and the others are unexplained. The sample records 550,000 to 700,000 clones, around four fifths of which are singletons. Around 2% of the sample is in the top ten clones. The sequenced material came from memory CD4+ T cells sorted from blood. The cell subset or site label here, explained by the study, means: CD45RA-negative fraction. These receptors all stem from a woman aged 30 to 39 in good health.

The rearrangement links TRBV13 to TRBJ1-2; 7 bases align to TRBD1. The CDR3 runs to 13 residues. Germline V gene data show CDR1 as PRHDT and CDR2 as FYEKMQ (reference sequence). The trim removed 5 bases at V and 8 bases at J, leaving 8 bases unmatched. In nucleotides, the CDR3 is TGTGCCAGCAGCCCGTCACAGGGGAGAGGCTACACCTTC. The encoded protein is CASSPSQGRGYTF.

This chain uses TRBV28 with TRBJ2-3; TRBD1 matches at 10 bases. The CDR3 runs to 14 residues. Germline CDR1 and CDR2: MDHEN and SYDVKM. V trimming: 6 bases; J trimming: 5 bases; junction bases outside the gene matches: 5. The CDR3 DNA reads TGTGCCAGCAGACGGACAGGGGGGGGAGATACGCAGTATTTT. It encodes CASRRTGGGDTQYF.

This chain joins TRBV23-1 and TRBJ1-5, with TRBD1 matching over 9 bases. TRBV23-1 is an open reading frame, and its role is uncertain. V dropped 5 bases and J dropped 4; count of bases not matched to a gene: 9. This CDR3 region has 16 residues. The CDR3, as DNA: TGCGCCAGCAGTTCACAGGACAGGGGAAGAAATCAGCCCCAGCATTTT. Encoded protein: CASSSQDRGRNQPQHF.

The chain uses TRBV2 and TRBJ2-6; a possible D gene is TRBD1 (6 bases). Trimming left V 1 base short and J 3 bases short, with 7 bases between. Per germline, CDR1 SNHLY and CDR2 FYNNEI. This CDR3 has 15 amino acids. CDR3 sequence: CASSEGGRGANVLTF. The CDR3 region has the DNA TGTGCCAGCAGTGAAGGGGGGCGTGGGGCCAACGTCCTGACTTTC.

V usage is TRBV6-1 and J usage is TRBJ1-2, with D possibly matching TRBD1 (6 bases). The CDR3 runs to 16 residues. Germline V gene lookup returns CDR1 MNHNS and CDR2 SASEGT. Trimming stripped 0 bases from V and 7 bases from J, with 18 bases between. In nucleotides, the CDR3 is TGTGCCAGCAGTGAAGCGGGGGACTTGCAGGGGCTTGGCTACACCTTC. Protein product: CASSEAGDLQGLGYTF.

The chain has TRBV7-8 and TRBJ2-1; 8 nucleotides agree with TRBD2. Per the germline V gene, CDR1 is SGHVS and CDR2 is FQNEAQ. V was clipped by 5 bases and J by 8 bases; unmatched bases: 8. The CDR3 consists of 14 residues. The CDR3 sequence is CASSPLTSVYEQFF. CDR3 DNA: TGTGCCAGCAGCCCCCTGACTAGCGTATATGAGCAGTTCTTC.

The chain links TRBV15 to TRBJ2-5, with TRBD2 as a possible D gene (5 bases). CDR3 length: 15 residues. Germline CDR1 LNHNV, CDR2 YYDKDF (reference sequence). Trimming took off 2 bases at V and 1 base at J, with 11 bases between the two ends. CDR3 in amino acids: CATSRSRGLQETQYF. The CDR3 nucleotides read TGTGCCACCAGCAGATCGCGAGGGCTCCAAGAGACCCAGTACTTC.

The chain employs TRBV5-6 and TRBJ2-3, with D possibly matching TRBD2 (5 bases). Trimming took 3 bases from V and 6 from J, leaving 11 bases between them. The germline gives CDR1 SGHDT, CDR2 YYEEEE. The CDR3 contains 13 residues. The CDR3 DNA sequence: TGTGCCAGCAGCTCCTTGGACTCGGATACGCAGTATTTT. It encodes CASSSLDSDTQYF.

This clone has a handful of counts. The same CDR3 also results from other DNA sequences found in this sample. CDR3 sequence reads: CASSLEGRGEQYF. The CDR3 DNA follows: TGTGCCAGCAGCTTAGAGGGTAGGGGCGAGCAGTACTTC. V is TRBV7-9 and J is TRBJ2-7; D might be TRBD1 (5 bases). Trimming took off 1 base at V and 6 bases at J, with 10 bases between the two ends. From germline, CDR1 is SEHNR and CDR2 FQNEAQ (reference sequence). CDR3 length: 13 residues. Looking up the rest from reference TRBV7-9 and TRBJ2-7 gives the full variable domain: DTGVSQNPRHKITKRGQNVTFRCDPISEHNRLYWYRQTLGQGPEFLTYFQNEAQLEKSRLLSDRFSAERPKGSFSTLEIQRTEQGDSAMYLCASSLEGRGEQYFGPGTRLTVT.

Comment on this clone: The junction departs from germline at one end; a sequencing error may be responsible. The genes are TRBV28 and TRBJ1-5; unclear D gene. The CDR3 consists of 11 residues. CDR1 is MDHEN, CDR2 SYDVKM, per germline. CDR3 region: CASRLFQLQHF. CDR3 sequence (DNA): TGTGCCAGCAGATTATTCCAGCTCCAGCATTTT.

This clone has a single count. The chain links TRBV4-1 to TRBJ2-3; D remains unclear. The germline V and J ends were trimmed by 2 bases and 2 bases, with 5 bases remaining between them. The CDR3 has 13 residues. Germline V CDR1 and CDR2: MGHRA, YSYEKL. The chain's CDR3 is CASSQFYTDTQYF. The CDR3, as DNA: TGCGCCAGCAGCCAATTTTACACAGATACGCAGTATTTT.

V usage is TRBV27 and J usage is TRBJ1-2, with D possibly matching TRBD1 (5 bases). Germline CDR1 MNHEY, CDR2 SMNVEV (reference sequence). Between the trimmed V and J ends, which lost 7 bases and 2 bases, there was a span of 11 bases. There are 13 residues in the CDR3. The CDR3 loop is CASTSPGNYGYTF. CDR3 coding DNA: TGTGCCAGCACGTCGCCAGGGAACTATGGCTACACCTTC.

The chain carries TRBV28 and TRBJ1-1; 9 bases map to TRBD1. Per germline, CDR1 MDHEN and CDR2 SYDVKM. Trimming took 10 bases from V and 11 from J; bases not matched to a gene: 11. This CDR3 spans 12 amino acids. Written as DNA, the CDR3 is TGTGCCACTGCCCTTGGACAGGGGCGCGCTTTCTTT. Its protein product is CATALGQGRAFF.

This clone was seen just once. This sequence joins TRBV6-6 and TRBJ1-4, with TRBD1 matching over 7 bases. The CDR3 length is 15 residues. CDR1 is MNHNY and CDR2 is SVGAGI in the germline V gene (reference sequence). Trimming removed 6 bases from V and 6 bases from J; junction bases left unmatched: 10. CDR3 DNA sequence: TGTGCCAGCAGCCCCCCCGGGACAGCGGATGAAAAACTGTTTTTT. Translating it yields CASSPPGTADEKLFF.

About this clone: The same CDR3 can be traced to other DNA sequences in this sample. J is TRBJ1-2 and V is TRBV7-9, with a weak D call TRBD1 (6 bases). CDR1 SEHNR and CDR2 FQNEAQ come from the germline V gene (reference sequence). The CDR3 consists of 12 residues. The V gene lost 5 bases and the J gene lost 4 bases, with 8 bases spanning the gap. The CDR3 DNA reads as TGTGCCAGCAGCGAGGACAGCTATGGCTACACCTTC. It yields the protein CASSEDSYGYTF.

The gene calls are TRBV11-3 and TRBJ2-3, with D hard to call. The CDR3 is made up of 13 amino acids. The V and J ends lost 4 bases and 0 bases respectively, with 5 bases between them. Germline-derived CDR1 and CDR2 are SGHNT and YENEEA. CDR3 sequence reads: CASSSYSTDTQYF. The CDR3, as DNA: TGTGCCAGCAGCTCCTACAGCACAGATACGCAGTATTTT.

The chain carries TRBV6-6 and TRBJ2-1; D could derive from TRBD1 or TRBD2 (5 bases each). Germline V lookup: CDR1 MNHNY, CDR2 SVGAGI (reference sequence). Trimming left V 6 bases short and J 10 bases short, with 16 bases between. This CDR3 is built from 13 residues. The CDR3 region has the DNA TGTGCCAGCAGCGTTCCAGGGACCCTAGAGCAGTTCTTC. Encoded protein: CASSVPGTLEQFF.

This chain links TRBV5-1 with TRBJ2-1, with unresolved D. Looked up from germline, CDR1 is SGHRS and CDR2 is YFSETQ. The V gene lost 4 bases and the J gene lost 1 base, with 9 bases spanning the gap. This CDR3 region has 14 residues. The CDR3 DNA sequence: TGCGCCAGCAGCGAAGGGAATTCCTACAATGAGCAGTTCTTC. Its protein product is CASSEGNSYNEQFF.

For the CDR3, the DNA is TGTGCCAGCAGCCTTACCCTAGCGTCCTACGAGCAGTACTTC. This gives the protein CASSLTLASYEQYF. The chain carries TRBV7-7 and TRBJ2-7; D possibly corresponds to TRBD2 (6 bases). This CDR3 spans 14 amino acids. Trimming left V 5 bases short and J 1 base short, with 12 bases between. Germline CDR1 is SSHAT and CDR2 is FNYEAQ (reference sequence). The full variable domain, rest sourced from reference TRBV7-7 and TRBJ2-7, is GAGVSQSPRYKVTKRGQDVTLRCDPISSHATLYWYQQALGQGPEFLTYFNYEAQPDKSGLPSDRFSAERPEGSISTLTIQRTEQRDSAMYRCASSLTLASYEQYFGPGTRLTVT.

V usage is TRBV5-1 and J usage is TRBJ2-3, with unresolved D. Germline V CDR1 and CDR2: SGHRS, YFSETQ. The CDR3 spans 15 residues. Trimming left V 0 bases short and J 4 bases short, with 12 bases between. CDR3 loop: CASSLVGATPDTQYF. CDR3 bases: TGCGCCAGCAGCTTGGTCGGAGCGACTCCAGATACGCAGTATTTT.

V is TRBV5-1 and J is TRBJ1-1, with 8 positions matching TRBD1. This CDR3 contains 14 residues. Per the germline V gene, CDR1 is SGHRS and CDR2 is YFSETQ. Trimming took 4 bases from V and 0 from J; bases not matched to a gene: 2. The CDR3 spells CASSRTGLNTEAFF. Here the CDR3 DNA reads TGCGCCAGCAGCCGGACAGGGCTGAACACTGAAGCTTTCTTT.

In the case of this clone: The same CDR3 is also encoded by other DNA sequences in this sample. This sequence joins TRBV5-1 and TRBJ1-2; no clear D gene. Trimming removed 0 bases at V and 1 base at J, with 4 bases between. Germline loops: CDR1 SGHRS, CDR2 YFSETQ. The CDR3 runs to 13 residues. CDR3 amino acids: CASSLVSNYGYTF. The CDR3 DNA sequence: TGCGCCAGCAGCTTGGTCAGTAACTATGGCTACACCTTC.

The chain combines TRBV18 with TRBJ2-7, with TRBD1 matching 8 bases. V shed 4 bases, J shed 4 bases, and the junction held 9 bases outside the gene matches. The CDR3 loop spans 15 amino acids. Germline CDR1 and CDR2: KGHSH and LQKENI. The CDR3 protein is CASSRLPGQVYEQYF. In nucleotides, the CDR3 is TGTGCCAGCTCACGCCTCCCGGGACAGGTGTACGAGCAGTACTTC.

This chain joins TRBV7-2 and TRBJ2-7; D not resolved. The germline CDR1 and CDR2 sequences are SGHTA and FQGNSA. V gave up 1 base and J gave up 2 bases, with 12 bases separating them. The CDR3 has 15 residues. CDR3 residues: CASSLGSAVPYEQYF. CDR3 sequence (DNA): TGTGCCAGCAGCTTAGGTTCCGCCGTCCCCTACGAGCAGTACTTC.

In this sample, this clone turned up once. The V gene is TRBV6-5, the J gene TRBJ2-7, with D tentatively TRBD1 (6 bases). CDR3 length: 12 residues. Per germline, CDR1 MNHEY and CDR2 SVGAGI. V was cut by 5 bases and J by 5 bases, with 10 bases left in between. CDR3 region: CASSPTGNEQYF. CDR3 sequence (DNA): TGTGCCAGCAGTCCCACAGGGAACGAGCAGTACTTC.

The chain links TRBV18 to TRBJ1-1, with D hard to call. The V end was cut by 2 bases, the J end by 1 base, with 11 bases between. The CDR3 covers 15 residues. The germline V gene has CDR1 KGHSH and CDR2 LQKENI. The CDR3 sequence is CASSPLGQPNTEAFF. CDR3 nucleotide sequence: TGTGCCAGCTCACCATTAGGGCAACCGAACACTGAAGCTTTCTTT.

Of note for this clone: The same CDR3 arises from other DNA sequences in this sample as well. The V call is TRBV28, the J call TRBJ2-7; unclear D gene. V lost 2 bases to trimming and J lost 3 bases, with 11 bases between them. The CDR3 is made up of 14 amino acids. Germline V lookup: CDR1 MDHEN, CDR2 SYDVKM. This CDR3 is CASSLVQGNYEQYF. Written as DNA, the CDR3 is TGTGCCAGCAGTTTAGTCCAAGGGAACTACGAGCAGTACTTC.